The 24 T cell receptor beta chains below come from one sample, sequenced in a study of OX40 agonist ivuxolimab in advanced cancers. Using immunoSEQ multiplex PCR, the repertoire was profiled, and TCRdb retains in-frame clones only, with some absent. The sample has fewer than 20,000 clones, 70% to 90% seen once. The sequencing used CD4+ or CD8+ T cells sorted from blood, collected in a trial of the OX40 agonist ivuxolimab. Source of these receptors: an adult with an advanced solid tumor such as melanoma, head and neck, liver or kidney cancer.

For the CDR3, the DNA is TGTGCCAGCAGCGACCTCCCAGTGAGCGAGCAGTACTTC. Its translation is CASSDLPVSEQYF. The rearrangement joins TRBV5-4 to TRBJ2-5; D gene ambiguous. The J call is doubtful: the DNA matches TRBJ2-7 better. The CDR3 totals 13 residues. The germline V gene has CDR1 SGHNT and CDR2 YYREEE (reference sequence).

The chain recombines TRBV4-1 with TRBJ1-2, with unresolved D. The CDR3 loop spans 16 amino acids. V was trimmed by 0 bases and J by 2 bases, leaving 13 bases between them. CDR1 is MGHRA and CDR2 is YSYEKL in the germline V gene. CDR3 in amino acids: CASSQEWQARNYGYTF. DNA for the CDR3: TGCGCCAGCAGCCAAGAGTGGCAGGCGAGGAACTATGGCTACACCTTC.

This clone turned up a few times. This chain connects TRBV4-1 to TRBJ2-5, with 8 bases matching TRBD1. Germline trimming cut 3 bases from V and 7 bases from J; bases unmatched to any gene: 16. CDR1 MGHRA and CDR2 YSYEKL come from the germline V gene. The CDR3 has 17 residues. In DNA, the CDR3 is TGCGCCAGCAGCCAGGGCCACGGGACAGGACCCGGTGGGACCCAGTACTTC. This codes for CASSQGHGTGPGGTQYF.

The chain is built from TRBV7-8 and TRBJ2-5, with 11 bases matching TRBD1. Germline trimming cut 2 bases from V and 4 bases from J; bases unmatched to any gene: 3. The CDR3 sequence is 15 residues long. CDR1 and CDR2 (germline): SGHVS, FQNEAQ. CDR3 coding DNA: TGTGCCAGCAGCTTACAGGACAGGGGGCCAGAGACCCAGTACTTC. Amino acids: CASSLQDRGPETQYF. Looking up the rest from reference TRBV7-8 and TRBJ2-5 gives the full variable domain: GAGVSQSPRYKVAKRGQDVALRCDPISGHVSLFWYQQALGQGPEFLTYFQNEAQLDKSGLPSDRFFAERPEGSVSTLKIQRTQQEDSAVYLCASSLQDRGPETQYFGPGTRLLVL.

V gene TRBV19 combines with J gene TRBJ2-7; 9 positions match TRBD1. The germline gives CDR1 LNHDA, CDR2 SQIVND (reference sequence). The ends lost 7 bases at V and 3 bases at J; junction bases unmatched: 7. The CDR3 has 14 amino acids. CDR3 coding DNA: TGTGCCAGTACCCCGACAGGGGGATTCTACGAGCAGTACTTC. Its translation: CASTPTGGFYEQYF.

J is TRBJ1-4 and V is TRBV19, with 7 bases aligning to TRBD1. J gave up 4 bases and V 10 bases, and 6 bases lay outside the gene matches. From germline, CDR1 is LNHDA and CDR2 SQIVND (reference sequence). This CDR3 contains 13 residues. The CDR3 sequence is CATQGEFNEKLFF. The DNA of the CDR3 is TGTGCCACCCAGGGGGAGTTTAATGAAAAACTGTTTTTT.

CDR3 coding DNA: TGCAGCGTTGTGCTGGAAAACTACGAGCAGTACTTC. Translating gives CSVVLENYEQYF. The rearrangement joins TRBV29-1 to TRBJ2-7, with unresolved D. Germline V CDR1 and CDR2: SQVTM, ANQGSEA. V lost 4 bases to trimming and J lost 3 bases, with 10 bases between them. The CDR3 length is 12 residues.

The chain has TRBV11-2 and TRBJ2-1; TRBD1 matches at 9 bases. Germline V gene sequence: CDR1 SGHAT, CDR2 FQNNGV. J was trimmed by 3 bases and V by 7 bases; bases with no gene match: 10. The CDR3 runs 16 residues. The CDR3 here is CASTQFWTGDYNEQFF. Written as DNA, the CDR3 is TGTGCCAGCACTCAATTTTGGACAGGGGACTACAATGAGCAGTTCTTC. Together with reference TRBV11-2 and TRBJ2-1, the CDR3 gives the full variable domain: EAGVAQSPRYKIIEKRQSVAFWCNPISGHATLYWYQQILGQGPKLLIQFQNNGVVDDSQLPKDRFSAERLKGVDSTLKIQPAKLEDSAVYLCASTQFWTGDYNEQFFGPGTRLTVL.

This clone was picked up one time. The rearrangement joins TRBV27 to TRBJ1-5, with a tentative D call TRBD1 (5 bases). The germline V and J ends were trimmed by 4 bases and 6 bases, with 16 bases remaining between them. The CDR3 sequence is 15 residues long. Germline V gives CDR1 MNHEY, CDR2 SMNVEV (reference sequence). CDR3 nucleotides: TGTGCCAGCAGTTCGATTTCAGGGTTCCCTCAGCCCCAGCATTTT. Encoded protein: CASSSISGFPQPQHF.

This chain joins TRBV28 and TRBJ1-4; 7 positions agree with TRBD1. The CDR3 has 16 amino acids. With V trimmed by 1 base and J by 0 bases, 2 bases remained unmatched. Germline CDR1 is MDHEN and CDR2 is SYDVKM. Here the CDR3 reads CASSLYRGATNEKLFF. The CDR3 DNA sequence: TGTGCCAGCAGTTTATACAGGGGTGCAACTAATGAAAAACTGTTTTTT.

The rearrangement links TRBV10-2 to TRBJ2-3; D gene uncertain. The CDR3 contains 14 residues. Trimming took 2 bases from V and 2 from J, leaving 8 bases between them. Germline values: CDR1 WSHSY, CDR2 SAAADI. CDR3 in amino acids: CASSEAGPTDTQYF. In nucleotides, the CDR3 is TGCGCCAGCAGTGAGGCAGGCCCCACAGATACGCAGTATTTT.

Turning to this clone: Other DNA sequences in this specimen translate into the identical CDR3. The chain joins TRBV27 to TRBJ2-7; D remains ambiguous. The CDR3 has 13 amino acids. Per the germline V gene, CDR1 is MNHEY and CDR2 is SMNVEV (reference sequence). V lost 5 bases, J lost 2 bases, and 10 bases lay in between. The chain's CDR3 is CASSPSMTYEQYF. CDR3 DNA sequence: TGTGCCAGCAGTCCCTCGATGACCTACGAGCAGTACTTC.

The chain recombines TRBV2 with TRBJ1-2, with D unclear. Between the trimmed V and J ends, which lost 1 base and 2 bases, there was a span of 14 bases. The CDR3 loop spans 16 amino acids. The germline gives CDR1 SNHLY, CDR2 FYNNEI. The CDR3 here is CASSEVLGLSNYGYTF. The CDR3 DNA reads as TGTGCCAGCAGTGAAGTCCTAGGACTCTCGAACTATGGCTACACCTTC.

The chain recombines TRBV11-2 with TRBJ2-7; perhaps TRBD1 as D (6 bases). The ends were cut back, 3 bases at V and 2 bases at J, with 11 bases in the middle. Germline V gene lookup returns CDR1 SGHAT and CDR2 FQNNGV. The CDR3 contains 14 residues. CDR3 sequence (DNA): TGTGCCAGCAGCTTGATGGACAGAGCCTACGAGCAGTACTTC. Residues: CASSLMDRAYEQYF.

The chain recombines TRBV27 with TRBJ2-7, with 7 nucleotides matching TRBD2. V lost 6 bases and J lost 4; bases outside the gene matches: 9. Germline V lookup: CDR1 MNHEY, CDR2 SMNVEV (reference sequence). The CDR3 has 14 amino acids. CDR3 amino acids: CASSLLASVYEQYF. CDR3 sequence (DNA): TGTGCCAGCAGCCTACTAGCGAGCGTTTACGAGCAGTACTTC.

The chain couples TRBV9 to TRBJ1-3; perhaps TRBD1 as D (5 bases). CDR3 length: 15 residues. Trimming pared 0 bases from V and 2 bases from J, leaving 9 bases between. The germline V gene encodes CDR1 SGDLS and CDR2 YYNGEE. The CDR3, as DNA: TGTGCCAGCAGCGTAGGGGGGACGGCTGGAAACACCATATATTTT. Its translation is CASSVGGTAGNTIYF.

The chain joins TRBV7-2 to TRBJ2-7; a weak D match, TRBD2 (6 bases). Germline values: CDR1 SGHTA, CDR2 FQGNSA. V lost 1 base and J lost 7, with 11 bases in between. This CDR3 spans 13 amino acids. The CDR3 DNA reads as TGTGCCAGCAGCTTAGGCCCTAGCGCAGAGCAGTACTTC. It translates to CASSLGPSAEQYF.

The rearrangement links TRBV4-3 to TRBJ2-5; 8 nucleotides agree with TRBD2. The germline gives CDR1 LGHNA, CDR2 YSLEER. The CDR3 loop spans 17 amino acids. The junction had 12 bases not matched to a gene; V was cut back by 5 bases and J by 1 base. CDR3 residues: CASSSKGRGASQETQYF. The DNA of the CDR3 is TGCGCCAGCAGCTCTAAAGGGCGGGGGGCTTCCCAAGAGACCCAGTACTTC.

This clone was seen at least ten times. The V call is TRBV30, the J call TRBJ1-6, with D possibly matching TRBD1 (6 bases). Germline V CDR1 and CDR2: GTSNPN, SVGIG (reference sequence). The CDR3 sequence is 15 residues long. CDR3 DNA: TGTGCTTTTGACGACAGGAGTATCGGTAATTCACCCCTCCACTTT. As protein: CAFDDRSIGNSPLHF.

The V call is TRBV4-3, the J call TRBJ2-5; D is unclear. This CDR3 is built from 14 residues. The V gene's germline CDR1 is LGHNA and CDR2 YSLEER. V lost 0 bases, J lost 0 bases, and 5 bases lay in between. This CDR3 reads CASSQDRYQETQYF. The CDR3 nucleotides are TGCGCCAGCAGCCAAGATAGGTACCAAGAGACCCAGTACTTC.

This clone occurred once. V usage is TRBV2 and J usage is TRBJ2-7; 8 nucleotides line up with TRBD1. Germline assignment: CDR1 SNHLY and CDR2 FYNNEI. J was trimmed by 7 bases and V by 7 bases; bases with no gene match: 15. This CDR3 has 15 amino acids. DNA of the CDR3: TGTGCCAGCAACAAACCGGGACAGGAAGACGTAGAGCAGTACTTC. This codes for CASNKPGQEDVEQYF.

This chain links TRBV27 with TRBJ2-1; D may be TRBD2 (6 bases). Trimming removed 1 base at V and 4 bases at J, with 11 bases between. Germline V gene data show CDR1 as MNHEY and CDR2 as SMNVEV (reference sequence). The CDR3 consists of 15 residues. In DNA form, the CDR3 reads TGTGCCAGCAGTTTATTCGGGGGACGGTACAATGAGCAGTTCTTC. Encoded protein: CASSLFGGRYNEQFF.

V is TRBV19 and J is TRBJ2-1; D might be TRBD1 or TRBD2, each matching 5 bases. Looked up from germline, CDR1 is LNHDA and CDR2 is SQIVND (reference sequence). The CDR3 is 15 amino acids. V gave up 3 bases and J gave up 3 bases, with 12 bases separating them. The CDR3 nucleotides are TGTGCCAGTAGTATGGGGCTAGCCGGCTACAATGAGCAGTTCTTC. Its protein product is CASSMGLAGYNEQFF.

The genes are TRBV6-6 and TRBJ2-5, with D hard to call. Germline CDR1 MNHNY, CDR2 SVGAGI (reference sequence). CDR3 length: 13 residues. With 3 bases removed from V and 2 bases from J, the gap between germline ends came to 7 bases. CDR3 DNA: TGTGCCAGCAGTTATGTTTATCAAGAGACCCAGTACTTC. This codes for CASSYVYQETQYF.